This T cell receptor beta chain appears in the sequencing data of a study of regulatory T cells in long-lasting Graves disease. The CDR3 is 13 amino acids. CDR1 and CDR2 (germline): SGDLS, YYNGEE. J lost 6 bases, V lost 5 bases, and 7 bases had no gene match. Researchers made TCR beta libraries by using iRepertoire HTBI primers and running Arm-PCR on CDR3 regions. A single record per CDR3 protein comes from TCRdb applying MiXCR to the multiplex PCR reads. The sample includes around 460,000 distinct CDR3 sequences, around 15% of them seen just once. This clonotype showed up just a few times. The time point was: newly diagnosed GD, antithyroid drugs for less than 3 months. Extracted PBMC RNA gave rise to the TCR library. A further study also used this sample, focusing on T cells in Graves' hyperthyroidism and ophthalmopathy.

The rearrangement uses TRBV9 and TRBJ2-7, with 8 bases identical to TRBD2. Sequenced here: peripheral blood mononuclear cells (PBMCs), sampled at new diagnosis, from a patient treated with antithyroid drugs. This clonotype was sampled from a woman between 50 and 59 years old with Graves disease. The DNA for the CDR3 is TGTGCCAGCAGTGCCGGGACTAGTCTCGAGCAGTACTTC. Its translation: CASSAGTSLEQYF.